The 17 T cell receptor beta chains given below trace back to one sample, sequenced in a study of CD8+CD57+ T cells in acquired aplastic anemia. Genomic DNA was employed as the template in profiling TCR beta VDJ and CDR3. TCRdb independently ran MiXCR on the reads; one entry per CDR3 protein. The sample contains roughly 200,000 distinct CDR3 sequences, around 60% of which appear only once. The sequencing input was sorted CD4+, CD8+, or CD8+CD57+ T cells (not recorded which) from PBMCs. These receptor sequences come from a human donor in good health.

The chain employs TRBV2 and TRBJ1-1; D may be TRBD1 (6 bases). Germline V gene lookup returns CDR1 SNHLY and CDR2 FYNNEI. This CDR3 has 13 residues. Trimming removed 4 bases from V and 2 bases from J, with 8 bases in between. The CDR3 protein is CASSGQDNTEAFF. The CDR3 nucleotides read TGTGCCAGCAGTGGACAGGACAACACTGAAGCTTTCTTT. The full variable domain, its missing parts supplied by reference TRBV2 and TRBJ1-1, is EPEVTQTPSHQVTQMGQEVILRCVPISNHLYFYWYRQILGQKVEFLVSFYNNEISEKSEIFDDQFSVERPDGSNFTLKIRSTKLEDSAMYFCASSGQDNTEAFFGQGTRLTVV.

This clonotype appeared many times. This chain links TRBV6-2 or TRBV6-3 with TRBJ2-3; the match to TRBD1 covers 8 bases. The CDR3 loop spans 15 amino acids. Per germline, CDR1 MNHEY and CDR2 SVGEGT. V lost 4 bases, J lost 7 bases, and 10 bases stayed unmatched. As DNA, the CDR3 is TGTGCCAGCAGTTTCCCCGGACAGGGCCCTTATACGCAGTATTTT. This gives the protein CASSFPGQGPYTQYF.

CDR3 protein: CASSQRTGGGNSPLHF. The CDR3 nucleotides read TGTGCCAGCAGCCAGAGGACAGGGGGTGGTAATTCACCCCTCCACTTT. J is TRBJ1-6 and V is TRBV7-8, with 10 positions matching TRBD1. The J segment lost 6 bases and the V segment lost 5 bases, leaving 7 bases of the junction unmatched. CDR1 is SGHVS, CDR2 FQNEAQ, per germline. CDR3 size: 16 residues.

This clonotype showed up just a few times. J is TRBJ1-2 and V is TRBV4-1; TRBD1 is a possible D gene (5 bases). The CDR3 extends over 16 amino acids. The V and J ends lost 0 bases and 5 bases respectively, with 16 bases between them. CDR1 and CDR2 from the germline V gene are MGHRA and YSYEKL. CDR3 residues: CASSQERKEGAYGYTF. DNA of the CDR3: TGCGCCAGCAGCCAAGAGCGAAAAGAAGGGGCGTATGGCTACACCTTC.

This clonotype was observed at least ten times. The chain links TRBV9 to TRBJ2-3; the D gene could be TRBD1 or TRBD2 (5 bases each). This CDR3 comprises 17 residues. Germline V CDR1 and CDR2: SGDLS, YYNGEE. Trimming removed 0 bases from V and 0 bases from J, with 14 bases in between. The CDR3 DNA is TGTGCCAGCAGCGTAGTCGAGGGGCCATTTAGCACAGATACGCAGTATTTT. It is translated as CASSVVEGPFSTDTQYF.

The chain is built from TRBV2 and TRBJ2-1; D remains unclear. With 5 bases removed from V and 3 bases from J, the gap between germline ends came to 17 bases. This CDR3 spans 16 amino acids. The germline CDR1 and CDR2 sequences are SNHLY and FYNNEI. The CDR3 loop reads CASSRPGIARYNEQFF. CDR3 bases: TGTGCCAGCAGTCGCCCGGGTATCGCACGCTACAATGAGCAGTTCTTC.

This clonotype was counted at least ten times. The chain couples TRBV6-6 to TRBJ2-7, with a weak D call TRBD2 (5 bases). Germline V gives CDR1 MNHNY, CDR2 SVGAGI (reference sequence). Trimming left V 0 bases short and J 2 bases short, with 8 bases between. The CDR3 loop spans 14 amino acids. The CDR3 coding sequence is TGTGCCAGCAGTTACTCGCTGGAGGCCTACGAGCAGTACTTC. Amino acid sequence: CASSYSLEAYEQYF.

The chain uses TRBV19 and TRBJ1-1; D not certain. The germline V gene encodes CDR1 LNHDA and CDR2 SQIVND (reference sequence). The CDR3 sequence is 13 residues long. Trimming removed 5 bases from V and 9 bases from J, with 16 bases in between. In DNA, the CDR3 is TGTGCCAGTAGTGCGGCCCTCGACCCGCAAGCTTTCTTT. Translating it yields CASSAALDPQAFF.

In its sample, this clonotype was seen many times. The DNA of the CDR3 is TGTGCCAGCAGCCCCTTAGGGGGAGTTCATGAAAAACTGTTTTTT. Translating gives CASSPLGGVHEKLFF. The chain joins TRBV7-8 to TRBJ1-4; TRBD1 might be the D (6 bases). Between the trimmed V and J ends, which lost 5 bases and 6 bases, there was a span of 16 bases. Per germline, CDR1 SGHVS and CDR2 FQNEAQ. This CDR3 contains 15 residues.

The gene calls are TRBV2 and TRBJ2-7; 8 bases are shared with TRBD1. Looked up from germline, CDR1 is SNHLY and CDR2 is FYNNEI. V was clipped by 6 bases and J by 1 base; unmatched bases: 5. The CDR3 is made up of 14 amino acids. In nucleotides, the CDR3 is TGTGCCAGCAGGATGACAGGGGTATCCTACGAGCAGTACTTC. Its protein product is CASRMTGVSYEQYF.

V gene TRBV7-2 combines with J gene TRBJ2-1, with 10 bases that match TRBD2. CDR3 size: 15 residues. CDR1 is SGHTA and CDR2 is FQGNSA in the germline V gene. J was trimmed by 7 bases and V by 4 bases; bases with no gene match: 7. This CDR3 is CASSSAGGEVNEQFF. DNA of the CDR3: TGTGCCAGCAGCTCAGCGGGGGGGGAGGTTAATGAGCAGTTCTTC. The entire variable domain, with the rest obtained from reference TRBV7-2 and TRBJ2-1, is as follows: GAGVSQSPSNKVTEKGKDVELRCDPISGHTALYWYRQSLGQGLEFLIYFQGNSAPDKSGLPSDRFSAERTGGSVSTLTIQRTQQEDSAVYLCASSSAGGEVNEQFFGPGTRLTVL.

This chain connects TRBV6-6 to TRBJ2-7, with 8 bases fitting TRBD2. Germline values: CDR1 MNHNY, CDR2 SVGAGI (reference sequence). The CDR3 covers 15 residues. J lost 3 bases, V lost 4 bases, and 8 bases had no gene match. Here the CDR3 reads CASSLGRREDYEQYF. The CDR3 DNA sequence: TGTGCCAGCAGTTTAGGTCGGCGGGAGGACTACGAGCAGTACTTC.

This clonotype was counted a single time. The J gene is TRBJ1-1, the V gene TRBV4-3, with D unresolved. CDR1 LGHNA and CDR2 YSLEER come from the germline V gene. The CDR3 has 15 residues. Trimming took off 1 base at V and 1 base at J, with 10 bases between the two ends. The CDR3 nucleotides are TGCGCCAGCAGCCAAGGACTAGCGGGGAACACTGAAGCTTTCTTT. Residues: CASSQGLAGNTEAFF.

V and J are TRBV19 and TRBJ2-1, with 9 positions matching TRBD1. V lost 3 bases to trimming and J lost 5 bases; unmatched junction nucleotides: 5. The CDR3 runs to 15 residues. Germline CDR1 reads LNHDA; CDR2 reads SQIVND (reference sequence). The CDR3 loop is CASSIWGTGNNEQFF. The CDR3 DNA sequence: TGTGCCAGTAGTATTTGGGGGACAGGGAACAATGAGCAGTTCTTC.

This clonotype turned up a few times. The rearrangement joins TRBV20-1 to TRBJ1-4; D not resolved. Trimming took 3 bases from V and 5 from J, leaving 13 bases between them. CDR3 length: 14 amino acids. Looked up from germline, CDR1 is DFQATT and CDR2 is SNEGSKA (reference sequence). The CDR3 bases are TGCAGTGCTAGGTTGGCCGGAGGGAATGAAAAACTGTTTTTT. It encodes CSARLAGGNEKLFF.

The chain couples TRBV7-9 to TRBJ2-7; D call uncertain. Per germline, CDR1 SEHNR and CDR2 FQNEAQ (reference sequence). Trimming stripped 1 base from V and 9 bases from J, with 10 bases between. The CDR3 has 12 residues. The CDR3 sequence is CASSLELAVQYF. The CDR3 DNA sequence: TGTGCCAGCAGCTTAGAGTTGGCGGTGCAGTACTTC. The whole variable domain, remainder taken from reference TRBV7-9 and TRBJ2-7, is DTGVSQNPRHKITKRGQNVTFRCDPISEHNRLYWYRQTLGQGPEFLTYFQNEAQLEKSRLLSDRFSAERPKGSFSTLEIQRTEQGDSAMYLCASSLELAVQYFGPGTRLTVT.

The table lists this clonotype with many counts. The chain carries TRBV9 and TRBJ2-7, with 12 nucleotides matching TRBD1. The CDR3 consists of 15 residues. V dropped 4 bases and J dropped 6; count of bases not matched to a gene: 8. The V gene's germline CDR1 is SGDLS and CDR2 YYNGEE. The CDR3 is CASSPPGDRGPEQYF. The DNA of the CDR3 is TGTGCCAGCAGCCCACCAGGGGACAGGGGGCCCGAGCAGTACTTC.